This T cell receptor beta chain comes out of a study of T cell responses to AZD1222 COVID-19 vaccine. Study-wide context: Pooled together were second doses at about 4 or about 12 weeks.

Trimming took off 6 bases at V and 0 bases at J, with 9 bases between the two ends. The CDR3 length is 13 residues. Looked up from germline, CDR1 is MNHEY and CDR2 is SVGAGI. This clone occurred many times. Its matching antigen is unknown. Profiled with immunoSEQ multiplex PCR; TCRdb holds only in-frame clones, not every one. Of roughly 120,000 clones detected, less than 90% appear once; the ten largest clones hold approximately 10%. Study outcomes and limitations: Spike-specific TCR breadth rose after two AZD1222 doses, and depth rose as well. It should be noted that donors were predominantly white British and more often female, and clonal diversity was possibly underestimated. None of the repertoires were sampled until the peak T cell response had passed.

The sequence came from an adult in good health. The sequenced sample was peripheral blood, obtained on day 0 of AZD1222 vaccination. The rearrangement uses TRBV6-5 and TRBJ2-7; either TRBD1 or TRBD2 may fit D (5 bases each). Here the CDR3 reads CASRGTNSYEQYF. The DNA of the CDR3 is TGTGCCAGCAGAGGGACGAACTCCTACGAGCAGTACTTC.